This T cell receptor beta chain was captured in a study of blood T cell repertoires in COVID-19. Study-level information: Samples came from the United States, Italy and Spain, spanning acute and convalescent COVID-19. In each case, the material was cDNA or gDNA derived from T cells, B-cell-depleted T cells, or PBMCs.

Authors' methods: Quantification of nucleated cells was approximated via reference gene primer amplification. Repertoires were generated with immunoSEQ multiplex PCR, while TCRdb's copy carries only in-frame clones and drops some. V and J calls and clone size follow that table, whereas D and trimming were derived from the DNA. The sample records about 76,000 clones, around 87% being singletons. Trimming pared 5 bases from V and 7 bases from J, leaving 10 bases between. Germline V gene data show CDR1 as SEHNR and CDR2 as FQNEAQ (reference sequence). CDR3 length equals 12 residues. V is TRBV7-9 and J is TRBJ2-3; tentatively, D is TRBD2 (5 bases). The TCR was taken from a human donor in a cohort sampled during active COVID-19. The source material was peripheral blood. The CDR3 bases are TGTGCCAGCAGCCTTCAGCGGAATACGCAGTATTTT. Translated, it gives CASSLQRNTQYF.